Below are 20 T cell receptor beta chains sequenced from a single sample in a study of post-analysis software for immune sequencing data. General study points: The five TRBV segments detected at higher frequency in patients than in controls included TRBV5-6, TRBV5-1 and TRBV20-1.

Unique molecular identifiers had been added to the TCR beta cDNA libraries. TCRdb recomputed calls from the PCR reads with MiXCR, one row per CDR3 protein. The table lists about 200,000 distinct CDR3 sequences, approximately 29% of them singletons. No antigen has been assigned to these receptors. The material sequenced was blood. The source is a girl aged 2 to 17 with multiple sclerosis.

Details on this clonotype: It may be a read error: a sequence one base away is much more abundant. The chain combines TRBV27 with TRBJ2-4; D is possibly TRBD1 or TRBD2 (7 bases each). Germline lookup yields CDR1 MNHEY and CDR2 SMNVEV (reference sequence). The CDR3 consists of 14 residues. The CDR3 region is CANSLSFQGGRQYF. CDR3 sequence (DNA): TGTGCCAACAGTTTATCGTTTCAGGGGGGGCGACAGTACTTC.

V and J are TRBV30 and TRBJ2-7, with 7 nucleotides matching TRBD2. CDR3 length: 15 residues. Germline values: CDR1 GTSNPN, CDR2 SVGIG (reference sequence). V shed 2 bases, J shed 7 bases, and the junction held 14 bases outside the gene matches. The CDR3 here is CAWSLGFGGLREQYF. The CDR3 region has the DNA TGTGCCTGGAGTCTCGGATTCGGGGGGTTGAGGGAGCAGTACTTC.

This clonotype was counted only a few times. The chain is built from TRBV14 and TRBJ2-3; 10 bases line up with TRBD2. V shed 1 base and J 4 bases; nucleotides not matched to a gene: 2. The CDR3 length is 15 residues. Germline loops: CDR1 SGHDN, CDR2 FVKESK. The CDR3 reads CASSQVSGGPDTQYF. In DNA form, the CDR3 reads TGTGCCAGCAGCCAAGTTAGCGGGGGGCCAGATACGCAGTATTTT.

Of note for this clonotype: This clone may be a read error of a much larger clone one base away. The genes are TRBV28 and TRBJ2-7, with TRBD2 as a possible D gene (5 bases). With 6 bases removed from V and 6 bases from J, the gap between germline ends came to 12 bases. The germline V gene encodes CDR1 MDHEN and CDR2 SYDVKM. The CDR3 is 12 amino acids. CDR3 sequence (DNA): TGTGCCAGCAGCTACGGGGTCCGCGAGCAGTACTTC. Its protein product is CASSYGVREQYF.

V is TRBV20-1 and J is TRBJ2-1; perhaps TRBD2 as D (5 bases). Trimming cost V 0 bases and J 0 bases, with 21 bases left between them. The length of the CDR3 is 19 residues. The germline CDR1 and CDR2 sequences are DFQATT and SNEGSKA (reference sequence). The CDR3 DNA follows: TGCAGTGCTAGAGATCGAGGCGGGTATATCGAATCCTCCTACAATGAGCAGTTCTTC. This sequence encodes CSARDRGGYIESSYNEQFF.

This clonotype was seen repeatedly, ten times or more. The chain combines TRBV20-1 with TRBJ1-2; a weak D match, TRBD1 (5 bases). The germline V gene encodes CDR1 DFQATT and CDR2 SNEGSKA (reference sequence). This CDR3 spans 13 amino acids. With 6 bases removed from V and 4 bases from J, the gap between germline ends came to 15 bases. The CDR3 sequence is CSAVKQVFYGYTF. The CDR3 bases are TGCAGTGCGGTGAAACAGGTTTTCTATGGCTACACCTTC.

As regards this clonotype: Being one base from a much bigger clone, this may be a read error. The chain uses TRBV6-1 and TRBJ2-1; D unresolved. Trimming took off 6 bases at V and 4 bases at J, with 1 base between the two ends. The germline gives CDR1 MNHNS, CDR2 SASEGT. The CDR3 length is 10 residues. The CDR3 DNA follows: TGTGCCAGCAGGTACAATGAGCAGTTCTTC. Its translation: CASRYNEQFF.

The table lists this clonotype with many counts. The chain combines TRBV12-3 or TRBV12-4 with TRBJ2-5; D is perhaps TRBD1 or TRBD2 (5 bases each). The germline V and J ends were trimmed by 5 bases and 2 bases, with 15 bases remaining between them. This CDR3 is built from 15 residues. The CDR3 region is CASSITGTLQETQYF. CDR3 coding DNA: TGTGCCAGCAGTATAACCGGGACCCTACAAGAGACCCAGTACTTC.

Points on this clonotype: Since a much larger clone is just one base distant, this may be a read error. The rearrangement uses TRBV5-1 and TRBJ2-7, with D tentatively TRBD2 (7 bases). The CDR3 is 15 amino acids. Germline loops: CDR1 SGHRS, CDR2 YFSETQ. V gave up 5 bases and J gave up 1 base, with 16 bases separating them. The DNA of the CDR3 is TGCGCCAGCAGTTCGGGGGGCGGTAGGTCCTACGAGCAGTACTTC. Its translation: CASSSGGGRSYEQYF. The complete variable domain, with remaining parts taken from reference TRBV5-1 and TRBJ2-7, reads KAGVTQTPRYLIKTRGQQVTLSCSPISGHRSVSWYQQTPGQGLQFLFEYFSETQRNKGNFPGRFSGRQFSNSRSEMNVSTLELGDSALYLCASSSGGGRSYEQYFGPGTRLTVT.

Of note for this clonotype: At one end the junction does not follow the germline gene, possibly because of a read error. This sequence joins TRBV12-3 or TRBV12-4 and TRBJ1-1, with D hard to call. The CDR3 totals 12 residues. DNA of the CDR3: TGTGGCAGCAGCCCTGGCCTTAATGAAGCTTTCTTT. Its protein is CGSSPGLNEAFF.

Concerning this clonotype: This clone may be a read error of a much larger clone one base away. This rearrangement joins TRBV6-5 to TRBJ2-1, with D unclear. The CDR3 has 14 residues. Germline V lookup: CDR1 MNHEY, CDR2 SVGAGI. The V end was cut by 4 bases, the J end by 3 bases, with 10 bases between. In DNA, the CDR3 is TGTGCCAGCAGTTCTGACTCCTACTACAATGAGCAGTTCTTC. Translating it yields CASSSDSYYNEQFF.

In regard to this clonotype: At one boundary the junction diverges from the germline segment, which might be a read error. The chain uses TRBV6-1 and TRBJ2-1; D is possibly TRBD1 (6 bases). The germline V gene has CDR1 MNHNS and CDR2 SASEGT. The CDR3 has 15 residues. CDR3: CVSSEAPTGRDEQFF. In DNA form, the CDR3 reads TGTGTCAGCAGTGAAGCGCCGACAGGCAGGGATGAGCAGTTCTTC.

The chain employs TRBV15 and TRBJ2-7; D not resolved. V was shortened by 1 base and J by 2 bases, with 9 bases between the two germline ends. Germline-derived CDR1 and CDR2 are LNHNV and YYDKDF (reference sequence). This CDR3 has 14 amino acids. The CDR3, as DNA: TGTGCCACCAGCAGAGGTGGTTCCGCCTACGAGCAGTACTTC. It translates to CATSRGGSAYEQYF.

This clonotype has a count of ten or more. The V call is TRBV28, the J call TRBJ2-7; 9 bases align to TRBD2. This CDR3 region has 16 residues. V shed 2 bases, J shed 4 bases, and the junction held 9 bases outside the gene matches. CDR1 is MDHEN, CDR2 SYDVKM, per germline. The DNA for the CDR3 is TGTGCCAGCAGTTTAACCCTAGCGGGACTATTATACGAGCAGTACTTC. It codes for CASSLTLAGLLYEQYF.

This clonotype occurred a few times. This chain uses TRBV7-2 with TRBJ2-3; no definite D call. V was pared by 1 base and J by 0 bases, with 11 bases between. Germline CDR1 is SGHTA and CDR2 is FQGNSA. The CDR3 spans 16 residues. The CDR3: CASSLVLTLSTDTQYF. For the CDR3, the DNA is TGTGCCAGCAGCTTAGTCCTAACTCTTAGCACAGATACGCAGTATTTT.

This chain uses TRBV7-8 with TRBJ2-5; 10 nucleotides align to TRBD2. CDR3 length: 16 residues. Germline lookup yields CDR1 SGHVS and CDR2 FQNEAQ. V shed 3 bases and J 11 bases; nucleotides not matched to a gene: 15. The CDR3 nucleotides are TGTGCCAGCAGCTTTCGCCTAGCGGGAGTCGTAGATGAGCAGTACTTC. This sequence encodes CASSFRLAGVVDEQYF. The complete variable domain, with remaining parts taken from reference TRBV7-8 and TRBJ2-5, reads GAGVSQSPRYKVAKRGQDVALRCDPISGHVSLFWYQQALGQGPEFLTYFQNEAQLDKSGLPSDRFFAERPEGSVSTLKIQRTQQEDSAVYLCASSFRLAGVVDEQYFGPGTRLLVL.

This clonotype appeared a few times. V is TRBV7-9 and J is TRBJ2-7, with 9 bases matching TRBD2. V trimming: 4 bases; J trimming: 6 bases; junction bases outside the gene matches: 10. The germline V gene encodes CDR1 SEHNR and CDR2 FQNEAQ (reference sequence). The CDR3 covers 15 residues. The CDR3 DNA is TGTGCCAGCAGCTATGGCGGCGGGAGGGGGCTCGAGCAGTACTTC. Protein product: CASSYGGGRGLEQYF.

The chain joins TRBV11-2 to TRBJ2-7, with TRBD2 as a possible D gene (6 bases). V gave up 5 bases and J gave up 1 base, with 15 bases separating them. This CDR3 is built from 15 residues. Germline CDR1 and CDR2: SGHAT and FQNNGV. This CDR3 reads CASSLTMRGSYEQYF. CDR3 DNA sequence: TGTGCCAGCAGCCTCACAATGCGGGGATCCTACGAGCAGTACTTC.

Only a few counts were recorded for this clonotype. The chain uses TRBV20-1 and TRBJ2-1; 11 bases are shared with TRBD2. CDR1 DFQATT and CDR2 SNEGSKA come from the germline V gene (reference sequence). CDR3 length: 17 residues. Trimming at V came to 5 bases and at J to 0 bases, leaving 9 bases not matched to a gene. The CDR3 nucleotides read TGCAGTGCTGGATACATGCTAGCGGGGGGCTCCTACAATGAGCAGTTCTTC. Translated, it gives CSAGYMLAGGSYNEQFF.

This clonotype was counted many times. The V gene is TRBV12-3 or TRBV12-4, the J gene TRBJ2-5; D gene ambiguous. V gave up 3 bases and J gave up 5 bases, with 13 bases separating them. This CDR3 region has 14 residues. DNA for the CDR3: TGTGCCAGCAGTTTCACGGGTTTGGGGGAGACCCAGTACTTC. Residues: CASSFTGLGETQYF.